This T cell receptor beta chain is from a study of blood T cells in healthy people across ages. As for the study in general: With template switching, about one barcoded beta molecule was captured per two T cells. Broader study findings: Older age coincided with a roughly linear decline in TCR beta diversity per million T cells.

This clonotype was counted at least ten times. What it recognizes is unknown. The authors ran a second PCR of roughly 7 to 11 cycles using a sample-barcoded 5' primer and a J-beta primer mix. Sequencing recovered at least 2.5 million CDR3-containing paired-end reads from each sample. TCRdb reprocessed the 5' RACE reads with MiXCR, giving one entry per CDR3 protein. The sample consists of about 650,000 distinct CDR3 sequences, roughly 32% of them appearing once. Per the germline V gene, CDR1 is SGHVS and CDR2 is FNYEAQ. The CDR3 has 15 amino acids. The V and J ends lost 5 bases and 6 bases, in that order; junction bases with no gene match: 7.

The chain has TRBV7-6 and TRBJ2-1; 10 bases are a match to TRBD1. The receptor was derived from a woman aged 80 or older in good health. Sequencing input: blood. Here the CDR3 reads CASSVGRDRGNEQFF. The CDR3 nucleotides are TGTGCCAGCAGCGTAGGTAGGGACAGGGGCAATGAGCAGTTCTTC.